This TCR beta chain is drawn from a study of blood T cell repertoires in COVID-19. Study details: Samples taken during acute and convalescent COVID-19 were collected in the United States, Italy and Spain. PBMCs, B-cell-depleted T cells, or T cells were the source of the cDNA or gDNA that made up the material.

Germline V gene sequence: CDR1 SQVTM, CDR2 ANQGSEA. V shed 6 bases and J shed 2 bases, with 8 bases lying between them. CDR3 length: 12 amino acids. Original handling: Researchers report that nucleated cell counts were estimated from reference gene primer amplification. Sequenced by immunoSEQ multiplex PCR; TCRdb stores in-frame clones only, minus some. V and J calls and clone size are those listed in that table; D and trimming were worked out from the DNA. The profile covers roughly 180,000 clones, with approximately 88% appearing a single time and about 7% taken by the ten largest. The sequenced sample was peripheral blood. This sequence was found in a woman aged 40 to 50 with COVID-19, enrolled during active disease. The chain uses TRBV29-1 and TRBJ1-3, with D possibly matching TRBD1 (5 bases). The CDR3, as DNA: TGCAGCGTCAAGGGGACTGGAAACACCATATATTTT. Protein product: CSVKGTGNTIYF.